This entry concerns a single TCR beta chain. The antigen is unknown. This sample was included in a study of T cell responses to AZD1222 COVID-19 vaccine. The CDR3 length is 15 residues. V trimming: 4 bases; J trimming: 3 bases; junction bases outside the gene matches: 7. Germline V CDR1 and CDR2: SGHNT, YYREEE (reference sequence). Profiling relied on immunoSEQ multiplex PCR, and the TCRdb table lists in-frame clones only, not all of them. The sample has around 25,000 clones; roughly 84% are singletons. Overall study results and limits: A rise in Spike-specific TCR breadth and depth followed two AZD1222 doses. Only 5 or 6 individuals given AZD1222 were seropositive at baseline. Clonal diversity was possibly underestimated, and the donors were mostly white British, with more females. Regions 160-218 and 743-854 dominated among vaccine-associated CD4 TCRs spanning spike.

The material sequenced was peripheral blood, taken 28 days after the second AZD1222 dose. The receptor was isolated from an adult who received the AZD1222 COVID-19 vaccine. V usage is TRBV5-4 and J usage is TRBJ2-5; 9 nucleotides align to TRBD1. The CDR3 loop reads CASSKAGTGKETQYF. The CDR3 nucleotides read TGTGCCAGCAGCAAAGCCGGGACAGGGAAAGAGACCCAGTACTTC.